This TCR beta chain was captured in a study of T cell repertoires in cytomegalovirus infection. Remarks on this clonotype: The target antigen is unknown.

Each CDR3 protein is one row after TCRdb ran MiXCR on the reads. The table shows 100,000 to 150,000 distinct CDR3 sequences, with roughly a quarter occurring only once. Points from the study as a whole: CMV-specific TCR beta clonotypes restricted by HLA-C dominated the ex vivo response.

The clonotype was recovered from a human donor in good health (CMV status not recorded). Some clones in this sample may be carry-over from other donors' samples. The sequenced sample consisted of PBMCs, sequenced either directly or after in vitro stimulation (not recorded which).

This chain's CDR3 is CASSFRVHNEQFF. The DNA for the CDR3 is TGTGCCAGCAGCTTTAGAGTCCACAATGAGCAGTTCTTC. This chain links TRBV7-3 with TRBJ2-1; no clear D. Trimming removed 3 bases from V and 5 bases from J, with 8 bases in between. The germline gives CDR1 SGHTA, CDR2 FQGTGA. The CDR3 is 13 amino acids.